This T cell receptor beta chain was captured in a study of T cell responses to AZD1222 COVID-19 vaccine. Assay: immunoSEQ multiplex PCR; the TCRdb copy retains only in-frame clones and omits some. The sample lists 150,000 to 200,000 clones; approximately 93% were seen once. Concerning this clone itself: Its antigen remains unknown.

Second doses that came at about 4 or about 12 weeks were put together. V was shortened by 5 bases and J by 3 bases, with 11 bases between the two germline ends. Germline-derived CDR1 and CDR2 are MGHDK and SYGVNS. This CDR3 has 13 residues. Study-wide findings and caveats: Females made up more of the donors, who were largely white British, and clonal diversity may have come out too low.

The sequencing used peripheral blood, collected 28 days after the second AZD1222 dose. This TCR derives from an adult who received the AZD1222 COVID-19 vaccine. The chain couples TRBV25-1 to TRBJ2-7; a possible D gene is TRBD1 (6 bases). The CDR3 bases are TGTGCCAGCAGTCTCGGCAGGGGCTACGAGCAGTACTTC. Translation: CASSLGRGYEQYF.